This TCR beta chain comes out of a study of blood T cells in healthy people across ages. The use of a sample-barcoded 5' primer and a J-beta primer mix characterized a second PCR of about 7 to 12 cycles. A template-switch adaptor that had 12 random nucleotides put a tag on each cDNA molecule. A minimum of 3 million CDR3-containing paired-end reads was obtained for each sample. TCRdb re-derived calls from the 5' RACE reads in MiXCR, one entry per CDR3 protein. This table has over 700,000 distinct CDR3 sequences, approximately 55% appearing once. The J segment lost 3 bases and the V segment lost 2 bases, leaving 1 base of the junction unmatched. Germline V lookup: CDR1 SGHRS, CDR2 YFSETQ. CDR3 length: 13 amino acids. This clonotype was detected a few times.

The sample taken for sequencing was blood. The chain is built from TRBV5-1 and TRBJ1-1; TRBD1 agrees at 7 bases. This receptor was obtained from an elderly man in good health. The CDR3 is CASSLQGHTEAFF. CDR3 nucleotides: TGCGCCAGCAGCTTACAGGGGCACACTGAAGCTTTCTTT.